The TCR beta chain described here comes from a study of shared clonotypes between healthy human individuals. Whole-study findings and limits: Though the depth was large, rarefaction showed that sorted-subset sequencing was incomplete. Among donors, sharing of clonotypes was expected to be affected by sequencing depth.

An assay was performed, and its level was deep. Clones were read by immunoSEQ multiplex PCR, and TCRdb kept only the in-frame ones, dropping some. The table records more than 900,000 clones, 78% of them present only once. The length of the CDR3 is 20 residues. As concerns this clone: Its antigen is still unknown.

The V and J genes are TRBV1 and TRBJ2-1. TRBV1 is labeled a pseudogene. The material sequenced was memory CD4+ T cells from PBMCs. Sample subset: CD45RA-negative fraction. This TCR derives from a man aged 18 to 30 in good health. Some clones in this sample may be carry-over from other donors' samples. CDR3 in amino acids: CTSSQDSRGRGVLARNEQFF. In nucleotides, the CDR3 is TGCACCAGCAGCCAAGATTCCCGGGGCCGTGGGGTTCTGGCTCGCAATGAGCAGTTCTTC.